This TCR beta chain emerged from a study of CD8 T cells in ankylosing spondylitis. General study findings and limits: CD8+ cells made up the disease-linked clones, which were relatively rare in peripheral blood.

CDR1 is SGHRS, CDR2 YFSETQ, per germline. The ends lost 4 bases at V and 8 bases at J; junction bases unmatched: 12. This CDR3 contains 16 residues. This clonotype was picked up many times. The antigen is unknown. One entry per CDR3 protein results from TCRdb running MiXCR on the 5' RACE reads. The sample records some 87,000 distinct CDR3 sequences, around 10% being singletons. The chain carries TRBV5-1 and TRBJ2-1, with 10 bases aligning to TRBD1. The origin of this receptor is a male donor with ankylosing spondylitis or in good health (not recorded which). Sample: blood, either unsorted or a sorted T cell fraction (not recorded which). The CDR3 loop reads CASSPSVGTGAHEQFF. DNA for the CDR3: TGCGCCAGCAGCCCGTCGGTGGGGACAGGGGCTCATGAGCAGTTCTTC.